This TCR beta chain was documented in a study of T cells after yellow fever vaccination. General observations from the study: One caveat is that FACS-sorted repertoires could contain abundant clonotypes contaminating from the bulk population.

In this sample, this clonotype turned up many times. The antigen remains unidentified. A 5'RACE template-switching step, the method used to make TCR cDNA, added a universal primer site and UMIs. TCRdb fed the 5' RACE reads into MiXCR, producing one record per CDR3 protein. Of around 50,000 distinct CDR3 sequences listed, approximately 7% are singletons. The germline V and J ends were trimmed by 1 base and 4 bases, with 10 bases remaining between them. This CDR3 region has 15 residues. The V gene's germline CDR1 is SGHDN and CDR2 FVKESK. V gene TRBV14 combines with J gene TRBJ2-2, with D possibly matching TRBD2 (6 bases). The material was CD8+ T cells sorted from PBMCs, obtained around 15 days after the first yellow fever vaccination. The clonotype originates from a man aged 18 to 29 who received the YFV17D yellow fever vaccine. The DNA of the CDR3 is TGTGCCAGCAGCCAAGTAGGAGGGATCACCGGGGAGCTGTTTTTT. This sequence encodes CASSQVGGITGELFF.